This TCR beta chain was sequenced during a study of T-cell reconstitution after alpha-beta-depleted transplantation in children. Study conclusions and caveats: One year post-transplant, T-cell counts and diversity were largely derived from T cells produced anew. The origin of high day-60 TCRbeta diversity in some patients lay in surviving recipient T cells and thymic progenitors. The study reportedly traced alpha-beta T cells about two months after transplant to several hundred expanded graft clones.

The table lists this clonotype with a count of one. The antigen is unknown. No conserved phenylalanine or tryptophan is present at the end of the CDR3, so a read error is the likely explanation. It is unclear where the CDR3 begins or ends on the DNA, so no DNA is shown, and the CDR3 is as TCRdb lists it. The CDR3 spans 13 amino acids, including both terminal residues. As it was prepared, the TCRbeta library received unique molecular identifiers. MiXCR, applied by TCRdb to the PCR reads, yields one record per CDR3 protein. Of about 870,000 distinct CDR3 sequences in the sample, less than 20% were seen once.

The clonotype comes from a male patient under 18 who had a stem cell transplant for acute lymphoblastic leukemia, so the T cells may come from the graft donor. Sequenced here: PBMCs, mostly from graft donor cells, sampled 360 days after TCRalphabeta/CD19-depleted stem cell transplant. V is TRBV21-1 and J is TRBJ2-7; the table's D call TRBD2 went unverified against the DNA. TRBV21-1 is a pseudogene locus. The CDR3 spells CASSKETSGPQNI.